This passage covers 12 T cell receptor beta chains from one sample sequenced in a study of T cell changes during pregnancy in multiple sclerosis. Here immunoSEQ multiplex PCR was the method, and the copy in TCRdb shows in-frame clones only, minus some. The profile covers 55,000 to 70,000 clones, with 92% appearing a single time and 0.29% taken by the ten largest. Source: CD4+ T cells from peripheral blood mononuclear cells, taken after pregnancy. These receptors were collected from a female donor with multiple sclerosis, enrolled in a pregnancy study.

This chain joins TRBV30 and TRBJ2-3, with 10 positions matching TRBD2. This CDR3 has 16 amino acids. Germline V gene sequence: CDR1 GTSNPN, CDR2 SVGIG (reference sequence). The junction had 10 bases not matched to a gene; V was cut back by 2 bases and J by 5 bases. The CDR3 DNA sequence: TGTGCCTGGAGTATCATAGCGGGGGGTCCGGGAGATACGCAGTATTTT. Encoded protein: CAWSIIAGGPGDTQYF.

The rearrangement uses TRBV9 and TRBJ2-7; TRBD1 is a possible D gene (6 bases). CDR1 is SGDLS, CDR2 YYNGEE, per germline. This CDR3 is built from 15 residues. Trimming stripped 1 base from V and 0 bases from J, with 11 bases between. CDR3 DNA: TGTGCCAGCAGCGTAAGAGGGGGAAGCTCCTACGAGCAGTACTTC. Amino acids: CASSVRGGSSYEQYF.

J is TRBJ2-5 and V is TRBV27, with 10 bases that match TRBD2. The CDR3 contains 17 residues. Losses at the gene ends were 5 bases for V and 2 bases for J; bases not matched to a gene: 11. Per the germline V gene, CDR1 is MNHEY and CDR2 is SMNVEV (reference sequence). For the CDR3, the DNA is TGTGCCAGCAGTCCTACCATGACTAGCGGGCAACAAGAGACCCAGTACTTC. Protein product: CASSPTMTSGQQETQYF.

This clone is labeled medium-sized (0.01 to 0.1%). The chain couples TRBV9 to TRBJ1-1; D gene ambiguous. The V gene's germline CDR1 is SGDLS and CDR2 YYNGEE. The V end was cut by 1 base, the J end by 1 base, with 5 bases between. CDR3 length equals 13 residues. CDR3 sequence: CASSVQANTEAFF. CDR3 coding DNA: TGTGCCAGCAGCGTACAGGCGAACACTGAAGCTTTCTTT.

The chain employs TRBV19 and TRBJ2-5; 9 bases line up with TRBD2. The junction had 5 bases not matched to a gene; V was cut back by 6 bases and J by 0 bases. There are 15 residues in the CDR3. Looked up from germline, CDR1 is LNHDA and CDR2 is SQIVND (reference sequence). The CDR3 region has the DNA TGTGCCAGTAGACGGACTAGCGCGTACCAAGAGACCCAGTACTTC. Amino acid sequence: CASRRTSAYQETQYF.

This clone turned up a few times. The V gene is TRBV5-4, the J gene TRBJ1-2; 9 nucleotides agree with TRBD1. The CDR3 is made up of 14 amino acids. CDR1 and CDR2 (germline): SGHNT, YYREEE (reference sequence). The V segment lost 3 bases and the J segment 8 bases; nucleotides outside the gene matches: 8. Written as DNA, the CDR3 is TGTGCCAGCAGCTACCAACAGGGGGCAGGGGGCTACACCTTC. This gives the protein CASSYQQGAGGYTF.

The chain is built from TRBV2 and TRBJ1-2, with D possibly being TRBD1 (6 bases). The germline CDR1 and CDR2 sequences are SNHLY and FYNNEI. The CDR3 is 11 amino acids. V shed 6 bases and J shed 8 bases, with 10 bases lying between them. The DNA for the CDR3 is TGTGCCAGCAGCTACAGGGACGGCTACACCTTC. Amino acids: CASSYRDGYTF.

The V gene is TRBV19, the J gene TRBJ1-1; 7 bases are shared with TRBD1. The CDR3 spans 15 residues. Germline V lookup: CDR1 LNHDA, CDR2 SQIVND (reference sequence). V shed 5 bases and J 1 base; nucleotides not matched to a gene: 7. The CDR3 coding sequence is TGTGCCAGTAGTCAGACAGGGTCAACGAACACTGAAGCTTTCTTT. Its protein product is CASSQTGSTNTEAFF.

This chain uses TRBV2 with TRBJ2-7, with 8 positions matching TRBD1. The CDR3 loop spans 13 amino acids. Losses at the gene ends were 9 bases for V and 6 bases for J; bases not matched to a gene: 10. Germline CDR1 SNHLY, CDR2 FYNNEI. The CDR3 protein is CASRTGGWGEQYF. The CDR3 nucleotides are TGTGCCAGTCGTACAGGGGGGTGGGGCGAGCAGTACTTC.

The chain has TRBV27 and TRBJ2-7; TRBD2 aligns across 7 bases. V was pared by 2 bases and J by 6 bases, with 10 bases of the junction left unmatched. Germline V gene lookup returns CDR1 MNHEY and CDR2 SMNVEV (reference sequence). The CDR3 contains 15 residues. The chain's CDR3 is CASSLAPPGGSEQYF. CDR3 nucleotides: TGTGCCAGCAGTTTAGCCCCTCCGGGAGGTAGCGAGCAGTACTTC.

J is TRBJ2-7 and V is TRBV18, with TRBD1 matching 11 bases. CDR3 size: 15 residues. The J segment lost 7 bases and the V segment lost 3 bases, leaving 8 bases of the junction unmatched. CDR1 KGHSH and CDR2 LQKENI come from the germline V gene. The CDR3 DNA is TGTGCCAGCTCACCCCCAGGGACAGGGGGTGGGGAGCAGTACTTC. This gives the protein CASSPPGTGGGEQYF.

The chain employs TRBV9 and TRBJ1-5; D may be TRBD1 (5 bases). Between the trimmed V and J ends, which lost 3 bases and 3 bases, there was a span of 10 bases. This CDR3 is built from 14 residues. From germline, CDR1 is SGDLS and CDR2 YYNGEE. CDR3 protein: CASSGPGANQPQHF. The CDR3 bases are TGTGCCAGCAGCGGCCCTGGGGCCAATCAGCCCCAGCATTTT. The full variable domain, in which reference TRBV9 and TRBJ1-5 provide the parts outside the CDR3, is DSGVTQTPKHLITATGQRVTLRCSPRSGDLSVYWYQQSLDQGLQFLIQYYNGEERAKGNILERFSAQQFPDLHSELNLSSLELGDSALYFCASSGPGANQPQHFGDGTRLSIL.